The T cell receptor beta chain described here comes from a study of blood T cell repertoires in COVID-19. Study-level information: Specimens from acute and convalescent COVID-19 originated in the United States, Italy and Spain. Sources were T cells, B-cell-depleted T cells, or PBMCs; the material itself was cDNA or gDNA.

Germline lookup yields CDR1 GTSNPN and CDR2 SVGIG (reference sequence). V was pared by 2 bases and J by 1 base, with 1 base of the junction left unmatched. This CDR3 has 13 amino acids. Per the authors' pipeline: Scientists estimated how many nucleated cells there were by amplifying reference gene primers. Assay used: immunoSEQ multiplex PCR; TCRdb lists only in-frame clones, some missing. V and J calls and clone size are those listed in that table; D and trimming were worked out from the DNA. The sample carries tens of thousands of clones, roughly 88% recorded once. This clone was seen once. The chain employs TRBV30 and TRBJ1-1; 7 positions agree with TRBD1. Sequenced sample: peripheral blood. The TCR comes from a man between 45 and 60 years old with active COVID-19. CDR3 DNA sequence: TGTGCCTGGAGTTGGGACAGGAACACTGAAGCTTTCTTT. This encodes CAWSWDRNTEAFF.